This T cell receptor (beta chain) was profiled in a study of molecular identifiers for immune sequencing clone quantification. This clonotype was recorded only once. Its antigen is currently unknown. A much bigger clone sits one base away, suggesting this may be a read error. One entry per CDR3 protein, called by TCRdb with MiXCR from the PCR reads. This table holds about 54,000 distinct CDR3 sequences, approximately 25% found once. CDR3 length equals 13 residues. Germline CDR1 GTSNPN, CDR2 SVGIG (reference sequence). Sorted inputs of 20,000 to 1,000,000 cells, with 10%, 30% or 50% RNA, yielded naive CD8 libraries. The study, taken as a whole, reports: Clonotypes topping 20 RNA copies carried over 99% of effector molecules but under 1% of naive ones.

The source is a human donor in good health. Some libraries in this study had Jurkat cell RNA spiked in. Sequences were obtained from naive CD8+ T cells from blood, with Jurkat cell RNA spiked in. Subset noted: FACS-sorted CD8+CD4-CCR7+CD45RA+ naive T cells. The chain has TRBV30 and TRBJ1-2, with D perhaps TRBD1 (5 bases). CDR3 loop: CVWDRTPNYGYTF. As DNA, the CDR3 is TGTGTCTGGGACCGGACACCTAACTATGGCTACACCTTC.